This T cell receptor beta chain was sequenced for a study of identical twins (dated by TCRdb to 2016 to 2018). Regarding the study in general: To test whether fetal clonotypes persist, the study used deep sequencing on TCR alpha and beta repertoires from monozygotic twins, unrelated adults of various ages, and cord blood. To rule out contamination, replicate twin experiments were performed at different times with different library preparation protocols. Paper-wide results and their limitations: Conclusions relied on cross-sectional statistical analysis, since the same donors could not be followed over many years. Fewer insertions were carried by abundant cord blood beta clonotypes; a weaker similar trend was observed in young adult naive repertoires, while no such trend was observed in memory repertoires. Out-of-frame TCR alpha sequences shared between twins showed an excess of low generation-probability sequences compared with coincidental sharing between unrelated individuals. Zero-insertion analyses could be partly confounded by invariant T cells such as MAIT and iNKT, although diverse VJ usage argued against such confounding for most clonotypes. In monozygotic twins, out-of-frame TCR alpha sharing was systematically underestimated by recombination models, although the models agreed with sharing between unrelated individuals. In beta out-of-frame sequences, excess twin sharing was weaker, because having fewer shared sequences lowered the signal-to-noise ratio.

CDR1 is given as DFQATT and CDR2 as SNEGSKA, both from the germline V gene (reference sequence). The CDR3 holds 13 amino acids from the cysteine to the phenylalanine. Only the CDR3 DNA stays, 39 bases, in frame from base 1. After removal of 1 base from V and 4 bases from J, the junction retains 1 base not matched to a gene. This clonotype occurred many times. Its antigen remains undetermined. The record has no base qualities; no much larger clone is one base away. Every donor in the study was a healthy Caucasian. Three pairs of female monozygotic twins, all aged about 18 to 29 years, made up the twin cohort. Positive isolation kits from Invitrogen were used to isolate the CD4+ and CD8+ T cell populations. To prepare the library, 5' RACE was applied. The run used an Illumina HiSeq 2000. Template switching added a universal primer binding site, and the final cDNA carried a unique molecular identifier that allowed TCR cDNA molecules to be counted accurately. Specific primers in the conserved constant-segment region were used to synthesize first-strand cDNA for TCR alpha and beta chains. To control for contamination, every cDNA library carried two barcodes: a SMART-Mk sample barcode plus Illumina barcodes. TruSeq adapter sequences along with Illumina sample barcodes were introduced in two successive PCR steps. The TCR alpha and beta cDNA libraries were sequenced on the Illumina HiSeq platform using custom primers. On the authors' methods: Unique molecular identifiers were extracted from raw reads with MiGEC, and CDR3 positions were determined with MiXCR. For each individual, recombination models were inferred using an EM algorithm with the repgenHMM and IGoR tools. The analysis of shared clonotypes was done with the tcR package in R, with sharing normalized by the product of cloneset sizes. To study raw recombination free of thymic and clonal selection effects, out-of-frame nonproductive sequences were analyzed. Through fastp at Q25 and MiXCR, TCRdb rebuilt clones from the public reads, retaining in-frame beta chains. Each CDR3 protein appears once, grouped with its most common genes and DNA. The V and J calls come from TCRdb's annotation, not from the publication. For this sample the table gives 400,000 to 550,000 distinct CDR3 sequences, of which around an eighth were detected only once. The ten biggest clones cover approximately 1% of the sample.

Another study also made use of these data, one on yellow fever vaccine responses in identical twins. The second study, in turn, reports: The authors reported that the T cell response to vaccination in identical twins appeared partly convergent and partly personalized. Focusing on identical twins, the study followed the T cell clones that responded to the vaccine, and did so with precision.

This TCR came from a woman between 18 and 29 years old in good health. The sequence joins TRBV20-1 to TRBJ2-3; 8 bases in between match TRBD2. The material sequenced was CD4+ T cells sorted from blood. In nucleotides, the sequence is TGCAGTGCTAGAGGAGCGGGGGCAGATACGCAGTATTTT. It specifies CSARGAGADTQYF.